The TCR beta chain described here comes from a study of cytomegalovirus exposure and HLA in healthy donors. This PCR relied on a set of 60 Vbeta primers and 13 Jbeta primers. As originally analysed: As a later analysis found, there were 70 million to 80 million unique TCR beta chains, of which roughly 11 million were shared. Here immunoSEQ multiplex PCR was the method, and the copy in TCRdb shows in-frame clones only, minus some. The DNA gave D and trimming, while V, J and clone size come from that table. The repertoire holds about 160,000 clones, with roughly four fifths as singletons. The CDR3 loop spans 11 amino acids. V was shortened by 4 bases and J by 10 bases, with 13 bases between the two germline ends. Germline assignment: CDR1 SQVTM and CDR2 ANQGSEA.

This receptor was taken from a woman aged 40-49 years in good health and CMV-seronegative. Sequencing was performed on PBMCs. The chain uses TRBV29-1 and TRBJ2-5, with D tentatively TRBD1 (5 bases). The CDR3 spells CSVGTSRGQYF. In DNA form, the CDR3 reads TGCAGCGTTGGGACGTCAAGGGGCCAGTACTTC.